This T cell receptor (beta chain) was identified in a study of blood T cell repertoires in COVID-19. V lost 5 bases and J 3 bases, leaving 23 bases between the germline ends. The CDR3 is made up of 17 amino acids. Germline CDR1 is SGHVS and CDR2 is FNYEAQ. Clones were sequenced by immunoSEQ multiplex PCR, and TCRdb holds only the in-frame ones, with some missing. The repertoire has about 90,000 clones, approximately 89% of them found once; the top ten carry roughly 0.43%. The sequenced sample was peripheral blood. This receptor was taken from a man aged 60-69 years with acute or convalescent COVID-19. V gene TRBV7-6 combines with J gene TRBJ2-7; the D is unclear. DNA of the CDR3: TGTGCCAGCAGCACCCCGGTCGCTATCCCCTATGACTACGAGCAGTACTTC. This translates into CASSTPVAIPYDYEQYF.